The clone carrying this T cell receptor beta chain was found many times. These data come from a study of blood T cells in healthy people across ages. Next came a second PCR, run for about 7 to 12 cycles, which used a sample-barcoded 5' primer along with a J-beta primer mix. TCRdb analysed the 5' RACE reads with MiXCR anew, one entry per CDR3 protein. The repertoire holds 650,000 to 800,000 distinct CDR3 sequences, with 52% as singletons. Germline V gene data show CDR1 as MNHEY and CDR2 as SVGEGT. The V and J ends lost 7 bases and 0 bases respectively, with 12 bases between them. The CDR3 has 14 amino acids.

The chain couples TRBV6-2 or TRBV6-3 to TRBJ1-2, with D perhaps matching TRBD1 (6 bases). The sequence was obtained from a woman at least 80 years old in good health. The sequencing sample was made of blood. CDR3 nucleotides: TGTGCCAGCAAGATGGCAGGGGCTAACTATGGCTACACCTTC. As protein: CASKMAGANYGYTF.